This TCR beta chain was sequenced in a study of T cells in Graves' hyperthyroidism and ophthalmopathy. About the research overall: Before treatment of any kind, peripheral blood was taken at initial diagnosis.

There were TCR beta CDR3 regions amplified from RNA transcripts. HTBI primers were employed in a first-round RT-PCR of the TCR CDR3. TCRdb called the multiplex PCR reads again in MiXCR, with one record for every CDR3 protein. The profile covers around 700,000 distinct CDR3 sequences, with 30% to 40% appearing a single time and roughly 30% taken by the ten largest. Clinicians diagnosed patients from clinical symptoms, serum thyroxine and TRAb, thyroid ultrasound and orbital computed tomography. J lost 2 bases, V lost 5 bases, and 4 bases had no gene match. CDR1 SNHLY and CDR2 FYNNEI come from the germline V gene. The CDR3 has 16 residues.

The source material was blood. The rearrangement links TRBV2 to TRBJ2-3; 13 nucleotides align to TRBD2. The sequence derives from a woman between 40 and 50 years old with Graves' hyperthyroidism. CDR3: CASSTSGGAPTDTQYF. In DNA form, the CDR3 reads TGTGCCAGCAGTACTAGCGGGGGGGCCCCCACAGATACGCAGTATTTT.